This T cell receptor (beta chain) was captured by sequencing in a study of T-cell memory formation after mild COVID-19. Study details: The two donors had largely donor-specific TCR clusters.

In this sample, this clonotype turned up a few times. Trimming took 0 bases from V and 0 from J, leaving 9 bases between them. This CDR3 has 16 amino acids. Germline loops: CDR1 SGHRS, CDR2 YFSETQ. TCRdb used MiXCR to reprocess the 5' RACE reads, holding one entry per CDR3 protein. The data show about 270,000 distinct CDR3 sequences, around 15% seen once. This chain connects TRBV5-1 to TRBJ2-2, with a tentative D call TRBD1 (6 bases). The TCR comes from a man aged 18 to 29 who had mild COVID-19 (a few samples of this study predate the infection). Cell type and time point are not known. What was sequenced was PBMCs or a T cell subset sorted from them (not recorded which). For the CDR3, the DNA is TGCGCCAGCAGCTTGGTGCCAGGGGCGAACACCGGGGAGCTGTTTTTT. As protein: CASSLVPGANTGELFF. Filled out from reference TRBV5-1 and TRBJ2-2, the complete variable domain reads KAGVTQTPRYLIKTRGQQVTLSCSPISGHRSVSWYQQTPGQGLQFLFEYFSETQRNKGNFPGRFSGRQFSNSRSEMNVSTLELGDSALYLCASSLVPGANTGELFFGEGSRLTVL.